A single sample is the source of the 28 T cell receptor beta chains below, sequenced in a study of shared clonotypes between healthy human individuals. Measured with immunoSEQ multiplex PCR; TCRdb has only the in-frame clones, and not every one. This sample has some 2,000,000 clones, with 85% to 95% found just once. Sequences were obtained from naive CD4+ T cells sorted from blood. As to subset: CD45RA+ positively selected. The receptors stem from a man aged 18 to 30 in good health.

In the case of this clone: The sample holds other DNA sequences that translate to the same CDR3. The chain links TRBV5-1 to TRBJ2-3; 8 positions match TRBD1. The CDR3 extends over 15 amino acids. Trimming removed 3 bases from V and 2 bases from J; junction bases left unmatched: 5. Germline V gives CDR1 SGHRS, CDR2 YFSETQ. CDR3 nucleotides: TGCGCCAGCAGCTCGGGACAGGTATCCACAGATACGCAGTATTTT. Amino acid sequence: CASSSGQVSTDTQYF.

The rearrangement joins TRBV10-3 to TRBJ1-4, with TRBD1 matching over 7 bases. J lost 5 bases, V lost 0 bases, and 9 bases had no gene match. The germline CDR1 and CDR2 sequences are ENHRY and SYGVKD. The CDR3 length is 17 residues. CDR3 coding DNA: TGTGCCATCAGTGAGTCCACCCCGACAGGGAAAAATGAAAAACTGTTTTTT. Translated, it gives CAISESTPTGKNEKLFF.

Only a few counts were recorded for this clone. The chain couples TRBV4-2 to TRBJ1-1; 8 nucleotides agree with TRBD1. J lost 1 base, V lost 4 bases, and 2 bases had no gene match. This CDR3 is built from 14 residues. CDR1 is LGHNA and CDR2 is YNFKEQ in the germline V gene. As DNA, the CDR3 is TGTGCCAGCAGCCCCGGACAGGGGAACACTGAAGCTTTCTTT. As protein: CASSPGQGNTEAFF.

This chain connects TRBV11-3 to TRBJ2-7; TRBD1 matches 9 bases. The length of the CDR3 is 14 residues. The ends lost 3 bases at V and 3 bases at J; junction bases unmatched: 3. Germline V CDR1 and CDR2: SGHNT, YENEEA. In nucleotides, the CDR3 is TGTGCCAGCAGCTTCGGGACAGGGAACTACGAGCAGTACTTC. Its protein product is CASSFGTGNYEQYF.

The chain combines TRBV7-8 with TRBJ1-5; 7 bases map to TRBD1. There are 15 residues in the CDR3. With V trimmed by 6 bases and J by 2 bases, 7 bases remained unmatched. CDR1 is SGHVS and CDR2 is FQNEAQ in the germline V gene. In DNA, the CDR3 is TGTGCCAGCAGAATACAGGGGATTCGCAATCAGCCCCAGCATTTT. It encodes CASRIQGIRNQPQHF.

J is TRBJ1-6 and V is TRBV2; 7 positions agree with TRBD1. This CDR3 has 16 amino acids. V was pared by 10 bases and J by 7 bases, with 16 bases of the junction left unmatched. In germline, CDR1 is SNHLY, CDR2 FYNNEI. The CDR3 DNA follows: TGTGCCACCGGGGCTGGCAGGGGGAAGGGGAATTCACCCCTCCACTTT. Amino acids: CATGAGRGKGNSPLHF.

The rearrangement links TRBV25-1 to TRBJ2-4, with 7 positions matching TRBD1. The J segment lost 6 bases and the V segment lost 0 bases, leaving 11 bases of the junction unmatched. The CDR3 runs to 17 residues. Germline CDR1 MGHDK, CDR2 SYGVNS. CDR3 protein: CASSEYAPGTVPNIQYF. The CDR3 DNA sequence: TGTGCCAGCAGTGAATATGCCCCCGGGACAGTCCCAAACATTCAGTACTTC.

The gene calls are TRBV27 and TRBJ1-2; no firm D call. The CDR3 consists of 16 residues. CDR1 is MNHEY and CDR2 is SMNVEV in the germline V gene (reference sequence). The V end lost 3 bases, the J end lost 2 bases, and 16 bases lay between the germline ends. The CDR3 loop reads CASSFGPPVWNYGYTF. The CDR3, as DNA: TGTGCCAGCAGTTTTGGGCCGCCCGTTTGGAACTATGGCTACACCTTC.

V usage is TRBV29-1 and J usage is TRBJ1-4; no clear D. This CDR3 region has 11 residues. Looked up from germline, CDR1 is SQVTM and CDR2 is ANQGSEA. The ends were cut back, 4 bases at V and 7 bases at J, with 7 bases in the middle. CDR3: CSVVLVEKLFF. CDR3 in DNA: TGCAGCGTTGTGTTAGTTGAAAAACTGTTTTTT.

The rearrangement links TRBV9 to TRBJ2-3; D gene unclear. Germline V gene lookup returns CDR1 SGDLS and CDR2 YYNGEE. The CDR3 has 15 amino acids. V was cut by 4 bases and J by 2 bases, with 14 bases left in between. The CDR3 nucleotides read TGTGCCAGCAGCTCCGACCTAGAGGTCACAGATACGCAGTATTTT. Protein sequence: CASSSDLEVTDTQYF.

This clone was recorded once. V usage is TRBV7-2 and J usage is TRBJ1-2; tentative D call: TRBD1 (6 bases). The CDR3 is 14 amino acids. Trimming stripped 5 bases from V and 6 bases from J, with 16 bases between. Germline V gene sequence: CDR1 SGHTA, CDR2 FQGNSA. DNA of the CDR3: TGTGCCAGCAGCCCCACTGGGGGCGGTCATGGCTACACCTTC. This sequence encodes CASSPTGGGHGYTF.

The genes are TRBV6-1 and TRBJ2-3, with 8 positions matching TRBD1. Germline values: CDR1 MNHNS, CDR2 SASEGT. With 10 bases clipped from V and 9 bases from J, the junction kept 12 bases outside the gene matches. The CDR3 consists of 13 residues. The CDR3 DNA follows: TGTGCCACCCGGGACAGGTTCTCTAAAACGCAGTATTTT. Protein sequence: CATRDRFSKTQYF.

This clone showed up just once. The chain joins TRBV6-1 to TRBJ1-3; 7 bases agree with TRBD1. Germline V gives CDR1 MNHNS, CDR2 SASEGT. V was pared by 4 bases and J by 0 bases, with 9 bases of the junction left unmatched. This CDR3 comprises 17 residues. CDR3 sequence (DNA): TGTGCCAGCAGTGGCATACCGGGACAGAGCTCTGGAAACACCATATATTTT. It codes for CASSGIPGQSSGNTIYF.

This chain joins TRBV27 and TRBJ2-1, with 8 bases identical to TRBD1. Germline values: CDR1 MNHEY, CDR2 SMNVEV (reference sequence). The CDR3 runs to 14 residues. V lost 9 bases, J lost 3 bases, and 7 bases stayed unmatched. The CDR3 here is CARPWTGNYNEQFF. Written as DNA, the CDR3 is TGTGCCAGGCCCTGGACAGGGAACTACAATGAGCAGTTCTTC.

The chain links TRBV28 to TRBJ1-1; D is unresolved. The CDR3 runs 13 residues. CDR1 MDHEN and CDR2 SYDVKM come from the germline V gene. Trimming stripped 7 bases from V and 5 bases from J, with 14 bases between. The CDR3 DNA follows: TGTGCCAGCACCCCGGTTGGGCTGACTGAAGCTTTCTTT. This translates into CASTPVGLTEAFF.

This chain uses TRBV10-2 with TRBJ1-4; no clear D gene. The ends were cut back, 3 bases at V and 8 bases at J, with 16 bases in the middle. From germline, CDR1 is WSHSY and CDR2 SAAADI. This CDR3 region has 15 residues. The CDR3 is CASSDTVFSWEKLFF. Here the CDR3 DNA reads TGCGCCAGCAGTGACACAGTGTTTAGTTGGGAAAAACTGTTTTTT.

This chain uses TRBV5-4 with TRBJ2-7; D not resolved. The germline gives CDR1 SGHNT, CDR2 YYREEE (reference sequence). The CDR3 has 14 amino acids. V shed 3 bases and J shed 0 bases, with 10 bases lying between them. The CDR3 region is CASSSPADSYEQYF. The DNA for the CDR3 is TGTGCCAGCAGCTCTCCGGCGGACTCCTACGAGCAGTACTTC.

In the case of this clone: This same CDR3 is encoded by further DNA sequences in the sample. J is TRBJ1-5 and V is TRBV9, with D uncertain. The V end lost 0 bases, the J end lost 4 bases, and 5 bases lay between the germline ends. The germline V gene encodes CDR1 SGDLS and CDR2 YYNGEE. The length of the CDR3 is 13 residues. The chain's CDR3 is CASSVGENQPQHF. The DNA for the CDR3 is TGTGCCAGCAGCGTAGGAGAGAATCAGCCCCAGCATTTT. The whole variable domain, filled in from reference TRBV9 and TRBJ1-5, reads DSGVTQTPKHLITATGQRVTLRCSPRSGDLSVYWYQQSLDQGLQFLIQYYNGEERAKGNILERFSAQQFPDLHSELNLSSLELGDSALYFCASSVGENQPQHFGDGTRLSIL.

In the case of this clone: Other DNA sequences from this sample encode an identical CDR3 as well. The rearrangement uses TRBV5-1 and TRBJ2-3; 7 bases line up with TRBD1. Germline V gene sequence: CDR1 SGHRS, CDR2 YFSETQ. The CDR3 has 14 amino acids. The ends lost 3 bases at V and 2 bases at J; junction bases unmatched: 3. CDR3 nucleotides: TGCGCCAGCAGCTCCGGACAGGTCACAGATACGCAGTATTTT. This sequence encodes CASSSGQVTDTQYF.

The chain joins TRBV11-2 to TRBJ2-6; D gene unclear. V lost 6 bases, J lost 2 bases, and 14 bases lay in between. From germline, CDR1 is SGHAT and CDR2 FQNNGV. The CDR3 has 16 amino acids. The DNA for the CDR3 is TGTGCCAGCAGTCTTACTGGTTCAACTGGGGCCAACGTCCTGACTTTC. Encoded protein: CASSLTGSTGANVLTF. Combining the CDR3 with reference TRBV11-2 and TRBJ2-6 gives the whole variable domain EAGVAQSPRYKIIEKRQSVAFWCNPISGHATLYWYQQILGQGPKLLIQFQNNGVVDDSQLPKDRFSAERLKGVDSTLKIQPAKLEDSAVYLCASSLTGSTGANVLTFGAGSRLTVL.

This sequence joins TRBV5-6 and TRBJ2-5, with 10 nucleotides matching TRBD1. Germline V gene sequence: CDR1 SGHDT, CDR2 YYEEEE. This CDR3 is built from 13 residues. V dropped 6 bases and J dropped 5; count of bases not matched to a gene: 4. The CDR3 sequence is CASTEDRGETQYF. The CDR3 DNA reads as TGTGCCAGCACCGAGGACAGGGGGGAGACCCAGTACTTC. Full variable domain (rest looked up from reference TRBV5-6 and TRBJ2-5): DAGVTQSPTHLIKTRGQQVTLRCSPKSGHDTVSWYQQALGQGPQFIFQYYEEEERQRGNFPDRFSGHQFPNYSSELNVNALLLGDSALYLCASTEDRGETQYFGPGTRLLVL.

The V and J genes are TRBV9 and TRBJ1-1; 9 nucleotides line up with TRBD1. The CDR3 length is 15 residues. Germline CDR1 is SGDLS and CDR2 is YYNGEE. V shed 3 bases, J shed 4 bases, and the junction held 7 bases outside the gene matches. CDR3 amino acids: CASSGDGTGFTEAFF. DNA for the CDR3: TGTGCCAGCAGCGGCGATGGGACAGGGTTCACTGAAGCTTTCTTT.

This chain joins TRBV10-3 and TRBJ2-5; D uncertain. CDR1 is ENHRY and CDR2 is SYGVKD in the germline V gene. The CDR3 is 13 amino acids. Deletions cut 10 bases from V and 2 bases from J, with 14 bases between. CDR3: CATTSGSQETQYF. CDR3 sequence (DNA): TGTGCCACCACTTCCGGGTCACAAGAGACCCAGTACTTC.

The genes are TRBV29-1 and TRBJ2-5; tentative D call: TRBD1 (6 bases). The CDR3 consists of 13 residues. The germline gives CDR1 SQVTM, CDR2 ANQGSEA. V lost 6 bases and J lost 1, with 12 bases in between. The DNA for the CDR3 is TGCAGCGTGAACGGACAGTTCCAAGAGACCCAGTACTTC. This translates into CSVNGQFQETQYF.

J is TRBJ2-4 and V is TRBV5-1; perhaps TRBD1 as D (6 bases). V lost 0 bases and J 8 bases, leaving 9 bases between the germline ends. This CDR3 has 13 amino acids. CDR1 is SGHRS and CDR2 is YFSETQ in the germline V gene. CDR3 DNA sequence: TGCGCCAGCAGCTTGGCCCCAGGGGACATTCAGTACTTC. This encodes CASSLAPGDIQYF.

The V call is TRBV4-1, the J call TRBJ2-1, with 13 bases identical to TRBD2. Trimming took 2 bases from V and 0 from J; bases not matched to a gene: 7. The germline gives CDR1 MGHRA, CDR2 YSYEKL. This CDR3 has 19 amino acids. The CDR3 region has the DNA TGCGCCAGCAGCCAACTGGGACTAGCGGGGTTAACCTCCTACAATGAGCAGTTCTTC. It specifies CASSQLGLAGLTSYNEQFF.

The chain links TRBV2 to TRBJ2-7, with 8 positions matching TRBD1. The CDR3 has 14 residues. Germline loops: CDR1 SNHLY, CDR2 FYNNEI. Trimming at V came to 7 bases and at J to 4 bases, leaving 9 bases not matched to a gene. The CDR3 DNA sequence: TGTGCCAGCAAAGGGACAGGCTATTTGTACGAGCAGTACTTC. This codes for CASKGTGYLYEQYF.

The V and J genes are TRBV10-2 and TRBJ2-2; 12 bases line up with TRBD2. This CDR3 region has 16 residues. Germline CDR1 and CDR2: WSHSY and SAAADI. V shed 7 bases, J shed 5 bases, and the junction held 8 bases outside the gene matches. The chain's CDR3 is CASTFVTSGRTGELFF. The CDR3 coding sequence is TGCGCCAGCACTTTCGTGACTAGCGGGAGAACCGGGGAGCTGTTTTTT.